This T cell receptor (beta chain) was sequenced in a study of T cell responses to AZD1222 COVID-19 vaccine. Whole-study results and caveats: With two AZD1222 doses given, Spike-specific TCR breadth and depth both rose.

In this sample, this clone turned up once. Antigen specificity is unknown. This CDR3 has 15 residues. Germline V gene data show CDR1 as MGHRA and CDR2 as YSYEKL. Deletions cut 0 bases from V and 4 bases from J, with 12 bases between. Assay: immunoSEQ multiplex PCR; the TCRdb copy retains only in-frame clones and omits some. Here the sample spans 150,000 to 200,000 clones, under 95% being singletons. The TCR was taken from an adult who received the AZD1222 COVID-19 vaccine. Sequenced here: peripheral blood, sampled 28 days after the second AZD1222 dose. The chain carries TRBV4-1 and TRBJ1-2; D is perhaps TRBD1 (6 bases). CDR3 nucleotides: TGCGCCAGCAGCCAAGATGAGGGGGAAGTCTATGGCTACACCTTC. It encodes CASSQDEGEVYGYTF.